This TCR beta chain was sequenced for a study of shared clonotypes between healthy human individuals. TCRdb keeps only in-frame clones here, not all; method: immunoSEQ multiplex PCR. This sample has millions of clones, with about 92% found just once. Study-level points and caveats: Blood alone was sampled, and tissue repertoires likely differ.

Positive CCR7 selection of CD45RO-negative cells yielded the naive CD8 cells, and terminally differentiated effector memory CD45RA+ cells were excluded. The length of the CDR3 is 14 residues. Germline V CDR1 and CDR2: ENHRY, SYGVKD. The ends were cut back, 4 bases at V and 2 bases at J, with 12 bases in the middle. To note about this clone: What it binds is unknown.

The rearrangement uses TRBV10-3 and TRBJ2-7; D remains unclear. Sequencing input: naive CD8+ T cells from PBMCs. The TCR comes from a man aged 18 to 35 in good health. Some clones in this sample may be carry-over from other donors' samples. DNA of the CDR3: TGTGCCATCAGTGGTACGGATAGAACCTACGAGCAGTACTTC. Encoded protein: CAISGTDRTYEQYF.